This T cell receptor (beta chain) originates from a study of CD8 T cells in ankylosing spondylitis. The CDR3 sequence is 15 residues long. Trimming at V came to 7 bases and at J to 3 bases, leaving 12 bases not matched to a gene. Germline V gives CDR1 MNHNS, CDR2 SASEGT. MiXCR, run by TCRdb on the 5' RACE reads, gives a single entry per CDR3 protein. The table has about 150,000 distinct CDR3 sequences, under 35% seen once. The origin of this receptor is a male donor with ankylosing spondylitis. The genes are TRBV6-1 and TRBJ2-7, with 7 positions matching TRBD1. The source material was synovial fluid, either unsorted or a sorted T cell fraction (not recorded which). CDR3 sequence (DNA): TGTGCCAGCACCAAAACCGGGACAGCTTTCTACGAGCAGTACTTC. Residues: CASTKTGTAFYEQYF.